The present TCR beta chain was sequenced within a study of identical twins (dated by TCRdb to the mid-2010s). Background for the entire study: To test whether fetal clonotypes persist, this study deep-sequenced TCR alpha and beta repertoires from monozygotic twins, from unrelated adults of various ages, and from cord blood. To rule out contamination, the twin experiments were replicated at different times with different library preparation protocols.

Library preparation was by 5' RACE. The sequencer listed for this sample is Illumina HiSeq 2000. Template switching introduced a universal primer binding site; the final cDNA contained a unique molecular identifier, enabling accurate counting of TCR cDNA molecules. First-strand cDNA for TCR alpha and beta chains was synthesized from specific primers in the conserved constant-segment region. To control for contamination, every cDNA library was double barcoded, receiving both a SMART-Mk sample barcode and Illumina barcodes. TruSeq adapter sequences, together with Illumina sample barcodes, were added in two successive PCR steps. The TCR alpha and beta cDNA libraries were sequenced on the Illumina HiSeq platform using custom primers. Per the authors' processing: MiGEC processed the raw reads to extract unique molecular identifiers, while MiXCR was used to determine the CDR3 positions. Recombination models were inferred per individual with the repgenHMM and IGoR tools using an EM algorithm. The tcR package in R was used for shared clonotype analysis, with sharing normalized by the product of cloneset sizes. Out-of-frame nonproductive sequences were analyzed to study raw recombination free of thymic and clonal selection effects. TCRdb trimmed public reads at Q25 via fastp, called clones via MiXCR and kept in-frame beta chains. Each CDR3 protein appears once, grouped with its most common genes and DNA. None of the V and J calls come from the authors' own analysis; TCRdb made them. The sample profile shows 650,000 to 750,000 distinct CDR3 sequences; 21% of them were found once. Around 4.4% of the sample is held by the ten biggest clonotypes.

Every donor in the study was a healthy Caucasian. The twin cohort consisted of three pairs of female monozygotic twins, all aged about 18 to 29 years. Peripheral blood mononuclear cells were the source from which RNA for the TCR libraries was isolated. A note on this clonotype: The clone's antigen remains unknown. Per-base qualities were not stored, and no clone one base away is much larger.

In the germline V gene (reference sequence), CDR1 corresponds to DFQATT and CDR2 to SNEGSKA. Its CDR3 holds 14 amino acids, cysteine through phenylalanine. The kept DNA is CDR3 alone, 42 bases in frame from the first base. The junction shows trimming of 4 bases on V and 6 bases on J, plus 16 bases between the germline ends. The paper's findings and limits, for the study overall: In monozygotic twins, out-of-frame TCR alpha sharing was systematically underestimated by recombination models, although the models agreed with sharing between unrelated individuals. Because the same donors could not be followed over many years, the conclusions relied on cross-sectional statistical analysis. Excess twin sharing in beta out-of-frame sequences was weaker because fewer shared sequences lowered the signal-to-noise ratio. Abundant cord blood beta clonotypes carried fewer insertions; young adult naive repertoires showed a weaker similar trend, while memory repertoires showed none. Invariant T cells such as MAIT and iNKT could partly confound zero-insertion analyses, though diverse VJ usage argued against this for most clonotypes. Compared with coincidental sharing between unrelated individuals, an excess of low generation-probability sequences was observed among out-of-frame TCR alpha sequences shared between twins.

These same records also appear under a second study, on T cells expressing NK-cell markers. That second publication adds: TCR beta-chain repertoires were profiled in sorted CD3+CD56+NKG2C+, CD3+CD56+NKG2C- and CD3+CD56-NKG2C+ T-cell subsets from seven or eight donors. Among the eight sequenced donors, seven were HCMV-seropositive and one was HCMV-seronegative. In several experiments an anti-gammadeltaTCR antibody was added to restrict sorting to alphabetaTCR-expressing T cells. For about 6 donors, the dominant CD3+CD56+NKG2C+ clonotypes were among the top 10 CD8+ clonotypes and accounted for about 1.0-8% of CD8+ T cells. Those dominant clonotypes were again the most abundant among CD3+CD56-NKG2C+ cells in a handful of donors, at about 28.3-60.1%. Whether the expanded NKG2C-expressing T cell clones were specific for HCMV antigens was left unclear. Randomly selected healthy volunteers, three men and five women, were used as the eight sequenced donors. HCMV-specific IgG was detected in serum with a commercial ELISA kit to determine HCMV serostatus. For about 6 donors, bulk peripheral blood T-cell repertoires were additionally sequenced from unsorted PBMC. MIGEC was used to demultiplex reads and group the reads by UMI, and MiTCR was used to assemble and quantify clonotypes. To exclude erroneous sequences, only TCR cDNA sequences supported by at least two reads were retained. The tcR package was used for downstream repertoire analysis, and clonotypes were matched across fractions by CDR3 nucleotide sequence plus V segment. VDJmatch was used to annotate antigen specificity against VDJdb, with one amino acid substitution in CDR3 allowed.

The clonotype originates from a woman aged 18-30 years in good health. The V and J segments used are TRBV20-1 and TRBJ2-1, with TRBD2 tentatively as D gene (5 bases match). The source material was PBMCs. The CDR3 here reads CSAKLVSLGNEQFF. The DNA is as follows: TGCAGTGCTAAACTAGTTTCCCTAGGCAATGAGCAGTTCTTC.